A selection of T cell receptor beta chains follows, all from one sample in a study of blood T cells in healthy people across ages. One entry per CDR3 protein results from TCRdb running MiXCR on the 5' RACE reads. The sample contains some 1.1 million distinct CDR3 sequences, around two fifths of which appear only once. The sample comprised blood. Receptors were obtained from a man in his late teens or twenties in good health. Both conserved end residues are part of each CDR3. The D gene is left open where the match is weak. Clone size is given for some rows only: seen once, a few or many times, or a class if the clone is expanded.

j_call | v_call | clone_size | d_call | cdr3_nt | cdr3_aa
TRBJ2-5 | TRBV25-1 | many | . | TGTGCCAGCAGTGAAGGAGAGACCCAGTACTTC | CASSEGETQYF
TRBJ1-5 | TRBV12-3/TRBV12-4 | many | . | TGTGCCAGCAGTTTACGGGGGCTGAATCAGCCCCAGCATTTT | CASSLRGLNQPQHF
TRBJ2-2 | TRBV3-1 | . | . | TGTGCCAGCAGCCCTCACGGGACTCCGAACACCGGGGAGCTGTTTTTT | CASSPHGTPNTGELFF
TRBJ2-3 | TRBV25-1 | few | . | TGTGCCAGCAGTGATAACTTCGGAGGAGTCGGCACAGATACGCAGTATTTT | CASSDNFGGVGTDTQYF
TRBJ2-7 | TRBV7-9 | many | . | TGTGCCAGCAGCTTAAGAGGAGGCTACGAGCAGTACTTC | CASSLRGGYEQYF
TRBJ2-3 | TRBV20-1 | . | . | TGCAGTGCTAGACGTGCAGGACGTGGCACAGATACGCAGTATTTT | CSARRAGRGTDTQYF
TRBJ2-5 | TRBV6-2/TRBV6-3 | . | TRBD2 | TGTGCCAGCAGTTACGCGGGGGTTACTGAGACCCAGTACTTC | CASSYAGVTETQYF
TRBJ1-1 | TRBV11-2 | . | . | TGTGCCAGCGGTTTGTCTCGGGCCCATGAAGCTTTCTTT | CASGLSRAHEAFF
TRBJ1-2 | TRBV20-1 | few | . | TGCAGTGCTAGAGATCCAGAAAACTATGGCTACACCTTC | CSARDPENYGYTF
TRBJ1-6 | TRBV11-2 | . | . | TGTGCCAGCAGGGCAGAGAGCTCCTATAATTCACCCCTCCACTTT | CASRAESSYNSPLHF
TRBJ2-7 | TRBV29-1 | . | . | TGCAGCGCCCTGACGGGTTACAATGAGCAGTACTTC | CSALTGYNEQYF
TRBJ2-7 | TRBV11-1 | . | . | TGTGCCAGCGCTCTAAGCTCCTACGAGCAGTACTTC | CASALSSYEQYF
TRBJ1-1 | TRBV12-3/TRBV12-4 | many | . | TGTGCCAGCAGTTTGGGGACGAGCACTGAAGCTTTCTTT | CASSLGTSTEAFF
TRBJ1-2 | TRBV5-1 | . | . | TGCGCCAGCCAGGCGACAGAGAACTATGGCTACACCTTC | CASQATENYGYTF
TRBJ2-5 | TRBV20-1 | . | . | TGCAGTGCTAGTGTGGCAGGGGGCGCATCAAAGGGGGGGTGGGAGACCCAGTACTTC | CSASVAGGASKGGWETQYF
TRBJ1-1 | TRBV12-3/TRBV12-4 | few | . | TGTGCCAGCAGTCCAGGGGAACAGTTGAACACTGAAGCTTTCTTT | CASSPGEQLNTEAFF
TRBJ1-4 | TRBV29-1 | . | TRBD1 | TGCAACGGACAGGCAACTAATGAAAAACTGTTTTTT | CNGQATNEKLFF
TRBJ1-6 | TRBV6-6 | . | . | TGTGCCAGCAGTCTCGCCGGGACACCATCACCCCTCCACTTT | CASSLAGTPSPLHF
TRBJ1-1 | TRBV20-1 | . | TRBD1 | TGCAGTGCTAAAAAGGACAGGCTGAACACTGAAGCTTTCTTT | CSAKKDRLNTEAFF
TRBJ1-1 | TRBV7-9 | . | . | TGTGCCAGCAGCTCCACAAACTTGGAGGGAACTGAAGCTTTCTTT | CASSSTNLEGTEAFF
TRBJ2-1 | TRBV6-2/TRBV6-3 | . | TRBD2 | TGTGTCAGCAGTTACTCAATCCCCAGCGGGGATATGGCGAATGAGCAGTTCTTC | CVSSYSIPSGDMANEQFF
TRBJ2-1 | TRBV28 | . | . | TGTGCCAGTACAGGGTCCTACAATGAGCAGTTCTTC | CASTGSYNEQFF
TRBJ1-6 | TRBV27 | once | TRBD1 | TGTGCCAGCAGTCCCACTCTCACAAGCCCGGACAGGGGGCGTAATTCACCCCTCCACTTT | CASSPTLTSPDRGRNSPLHF
TRBJ1-5 | TRBV28 | . | . | TGTGCCAGCAACTCGGGCAATCAGCCCCAGCATTTT | CASNSGNQPQHF
TRBJ2-1 | TRBV6-5 | . | . | TGTGCCAGCAGTTACGCAGGGTACTCCTACAATGAGCAGTTCTTC | CASSYAGYSYNEQFF
TRBJ2-4 | TRBV16 | . | TRBD1 | TGTGCCAGCAGCCAACACGGACAGGGTCTTCAGTACTTC | CASSQHGQGLQYF
TRBJ1-4 | TRBV4-1 | few | . | TGCGCCAGCAGCCAAGGGGACATGAAAGATGAAAAACTGTTTTTT | CASSQGDMKDEKLFF
TRBJ2-1 | TRBV12-3/TRBV12-4 | . | TRBD2 | TGTGCCAGCACCCCATGGGAGGGGAGCTCCTACAATGAGCAGTTCTTC | CASTPWEGSSYNEQFF
TRBJ1-1 | TRBV5-1 | . | . | TGCGCCAGCAGTTATTGGGGGCCGAACACTGAAGCTTTCTTT | CASSYWGPNTEAFF
TRBJ1-1 | TRBV5-1 | few | TRBD1 | TGCGCCAGCAGCTCAGGGGGCCAGCTGAACACTGAAGCTTTCTTT | CASSSGGQLNTEAFF
TRBJ1-2 | TRBV19 | . | . | TGTGCCACCGGGAGGGCTAACTATGGCTACACCTTC | CATGRANYGYTF
TRBJ2-1 | TRBV4-2 | few | . | TGTGCCAGCAGCCCCCCAGCGGGCGGAGTGGACAATGAGCAGTTCTTC | CASSPPAGGVDNEQFF
TRBJ1-1 | TRBV14 | . | . | TGTGCCAGCAGCCATGGGACGGATTACACTGAAGCTTTCTTT | CASSHGTDYTEAFF
TRBJ2-1 | TRBV7-2 | few | . | TGTGCCAGCAGCTCATCGCGGGGCGTGTCTTACAATGAGCAGTTCTTC | CASSSSRGVSYNEQFF
TRBJ2-6 | TRBV7-2 | . | . | TGTGCCAGCAGCTCAGAGTGGGCACGGCCGTCGTCTGGGGCCAACGTCCTGACTTTC | CASSSEWARPSSGANVLTF
TRBJ2-1 | TRBV29-1 | . | TRBD2 | TGCAGCGTTGTCGGGGGGGGGTACAATGAGCAGTTCTTC | CSVVGGGYNEQFF
TRBJ2-5 | TRBV29-1 | once | . | TGCAGCGTGTCCCCTTCCAGGGGCAATGAGCAGTACTTC | CSVSPSRGNEQYF
TRBJ2-1 | TRBV20-1 | . | . | TGCAGTGCTAGAGAGAACGGGAGCCGATATGAGCAGTTCTTC | CSARENGSRYEQFF
TRBJ2-3 | TRBV10-3 | many | TRBD2 | TGTGCCATCAGGACTAGCGGGGGAACAGATACGCAGTATTTT | CAIRTSGGTDTQYF
TRBJ1-1 | TRBV6-2/TRBV6-3 | . | TRBD1 | TGTGCCAGCAGTTACCCAATGGGACAGGCGAACACTGAAGCTTTCTTT | CASSYPMGQANTEAFF
TRBJ1-2 | TRBV3-1 | . | TRBD1 | TGTGCCAGCGGCCATAATGGGGACAGCTATGGCTACACCTTC | CASGHNGDSYGYTF
TRBJ1-4 | TRBV3-1 | . | . | TGTGCCAGCAGCCAAGATCTTGGGGCAGGGTCTGAAAAACTGTTTTTT | CASSQDLGAGSEKLFF
TRBJ1-2 | TRBV9 | few | TRBD1 | TGTGCCAGCAGTGCCGGGACAGGGGGTGGCTACACCTTC | CASSAGTGGGYTF
TRBJ1-2 | TRBV24-1 | . | . | TGTGCCACCAGTTTCAGGGGCGAGAATTATGGCTACACCTTC | CATSFRGENYGYTF
TRBJ2-1 | TRBV7-8 | . | . | TGTGCCAGCAGCTTAGGGCGTTGGACCCTAACAAACAATGAGCAGTTCTTC | CASSLGRWTLTNNEQFF
TRBJ2-1 | TRBV20-1 | few | TRBD2 | TGCAGTGCTAGAGGCAGCGCTAGCGGGGGCCACAATGAGCAGTTCTTC | CSARGSASGGHNEQFF
TRBJ1-1 | TRBV5-5 | . | . | TGTGCCAGCAGCTTGGGGGCTGGGGCGGTACCTGAAGCTTTCTTT | CASSLGAGAVPEAFF